Listed below are T cell receptor beta chains from one sample, sequenced in a study of cytomegalovirus exposure and HLA in healthy donors. This table comes from immunoSEQ multiplex PCR, and its TCRdb copy is limited to in-frame clones, with some not included. The sample carries roughly 120,000 clones, approximately 71% recorded once. Sequencing was done on a sample of PBMCs. These receptors came from a woman between 70 and 85 years old in good health and CMV-seropositive. Each CDR3 is given with its conserved first and last residue. The D gene is left open where the match is weak. Some rows mark clone size as missing; the rest say once, few, many or name a class of expanded clone.

j_gene | d_gene | abundance | v_gene | CDR3aa | CDR3nt
TRBJ1-1 | NA | once | TRBV7-9 | CASSSQGFTEAFF | TGTGCCAGCAGCAGCCAGGGTTTCACTGAAGCTTTCTTT
TRBJ2-5 | NA | NA | TRBV7-6 | CASSPSRGGTIQETQYF | TGTGCCAGCAGCCCAAGTAGGGGGGGGACCATACAAGAGACCCAGTACTTC
TRBJ1-5 | NA | NA | TRBV19 | CASSMVEGNQPQHF | TGTGCCAGTAGTATGGTGGAGGGGAATCAGCCCCAGCATTTT
TRBJ1-4 | NA | NA | TRBV29-1 | CSVQRQAGGEKLFF | TGCAGCGTTCAACGACAGGCTGGGGGTGAAAAACTGTTTTTT
TRBJ2-7 | NA | NA | TRBV5-4 | CASSLDREYEQYF | TGTGCCAGCAGCTTGGATAGGGAGTACGAGCAGTACTTC
TRBJ2-7 | NA | NA | TRBV28 | CASVGGSTGYGHEQYF | TGTGCCAGCGTGGGGGGGTCAACAGGGTATGGTCACGAGCAGTACTTC
TRBJ1-3 | NA | NA | TRBV7-3 | CASSLGGTGNTIYF | TGTGCCAGCAGCTTAGGAGGGACTGGAAACACCATATATTTT
TRBJ1-2 | TRBD1 | NA | TRBV29-1 | CSVRGTPWGRQGSIYGYTF | TGCAGCGTCAGAGGGACGCCATGGGGGAGACAGGGATCTATCTATGGCTACACCTTC
TRBJ2-2 | TRBD2 | few | TRBV30 | CAWKAGVVTGELFF | TGTGCCTGGAAAGCGGGGGTGGTTACCGGGGAGCTGTTTTTT
TRBJ2-5 | TRBD1 | NA | TRBV6-5 | CASSRDRGQETQYF | TGTGCCAGCAGTAGGGACAGGGGACAAGAGACCCAGTACTTC
TRBJ1-1 | TRBD1 | NA | TRBV19 | CASTRDRGSTEAFF | TGTGCCAGTACCCGGGACAGGGGTAGCACTGAAGCTTTCTTT
TRBJ2-4 | TRBD1 | NA | TRBV30 | CAWSPGTAGGIQYF | TGTGCCTGGAGTCCTGGGACAGCTGGGGGCATTCAGTACTTC
TRBJ2-5 | TRBD2 | NA | TRBV4-1 | CASSQGAGGLAGGETQYF | TGCGCCAGCAGCCAGGGGGCCGGTGGACTAGCGGGGGGAGAGACCCAGTACTTC
TRBJ1-1 | TRBD1 | NA | TRBV10-3 | CAISTSVGQGSAEAFF | TGTGCCATCAGCACATCCGTAGGACAGGGTAGCGCTGAAGCTTTCTTT
TRBJ2-1 | TRBD2 | NA | TRBV18 | CASSPPTSGGSNEQFF | TGTGCCAGCTCACCCCCTACTAGCGGGGGGTCCAATGAGCAGTTCTTC
TRBJ1-1 | TRBD1 | NA | TRBV5-1 | CASSGMTGVGTEAFF | TGCGCCAGCAGCGGAATGACAGGGGTCGGCACTGAAGCTTTCTTT
TRBJ2-3 | TRBD2 | NA | TRBV5-4 | CASSQGLAGRSDTQYF | TGTGCCAGCAGCCAAGGACTAGCGGGGAGGTCAGATACGCAGTATTTT
TRBJ2-7 | NA | NA | TRBV2 | CASAVTGTSYEQYF | TGTGCCAGTGCGGTCACCGGGACTTCCTACGAGCAGTACTTC
TRBJ2-3 | NA | NA | TRBV5-1 | CASSLQDTQYF | TGCGCCAGCAGCCTTCAGGATACGCAGTATTTT
TRBJ2-7 | TRBD1 | once | TRBV28 | CASKGTGVSYEQYF | TGTGCCAGCAAAGGGACAGGCGTTTCCTACGAGCAGTACTTC
TRBJ1-4 | TRBD1 | NA | TRBV6-6 | CASSYGQVVVNEKLFF | TGTGCCAGCAGTTACGGACAGGTGGTGGTTAATGAAAAACTGTTTTTT
TRBJ2-5 | TRBD2 | NA | TRBV7-2 | CASSFTGGQETQYF | TGTGCCAGCAGCTTTACGGGGGGGCAAGAGACCCAGTACTTC
TRBJ1-2 | TRBD1 | few | TRBV7-8 | CASSLTGKVGYTF | TGTGCCAGCAGCCTGACAGGGAAAGTTGGCTACACCTTC
TRBJ1-4 | NA | NA | TRBV19 | CASSIDLYGGKLFF | TGTGCCAGTAGTATAGATCTATACGGGGGAAAACTGTTTTTT
TRBJ2-7 | NA | NA | TRBV6-6 | CASIQTGSSYEQYF | TGTGCCAGCATTCAGACTGGATCCTCCTACGAGCAGTACTTC
TRBJ2-7 | NA | NA | TRBV7-9 | CASSYRRSEQYF | TGTGCCAGCAGCTACCGCCGGAGCGAGCAGTACTTC
TRBJ1-5 | TRBD1 | NA | TRBV19 | CASRGSGNQPQHF | TGTGCCAGCAGGGGGAGCGGCAATCAGCCCCAGCATTTT
TRBJ1-1 | TRBD1 | few | TRBV27 | CASSFQGQGPVAFF | TGTGCCAGCAGTTTTCAGGGACAGGGCCCCGTGGCTTTCTTT
TRBJ2-1 | NA | NA | TRBV11-2 | CASSFGLASEQFF | TGTGCCAGCAGCTTTGGCCTAGCTTCTGAGCAGTTCTTC
TRBJ1-4 | NA | NA | TRBV19 | CASSAPYATNEKLFF | TGTGCCAGTAGTGCCCCCTACGCAACTAATGAAAAACTGTTTTTT
TRBJ1-2 | NA | NA | TRBV6-5 | CASSPDTNYGYTF | TGTGCCAGCAGCCCAGACACCAACTATGGCTACACCTTC
TRBJ2-5 | TRBD2 | few | TRBV29-1 | CSVPGTSGESLQETQYF | TGCAGCGTTCCCGGGACTAGCGGGGAGAGCCTCCAAGAGACCCAGTACTTC
TRBJ1-6 | NA | NA | TRBV27 | CASSTNARLLSGSPLHF | TGTGCCAGCAGTACTAACGCCCGATTGCTATCAGGGTCACCCCTCCACTTT
TRBJ1-4 | TRBD1 | NA | TRBV7-2 | CASSFQGDEKLFF | TGTGCCAGCAGCTTCCAGGGGGATGAAAAACTGTTTTTT
TRBJ2-1 | TRBD2 | NA | TRBV4-1 | CASSQGSLAELYNEQFF | TGCGCCAGCAGCCAAGGTTCTCTAGCGGAACTTTACAATGAGCAGTTCTTC
TRBJ1-1 | NA | few | TRBV7-9 | CASSSLGVRVVAEAFF | TGTGCCAGCAGCTCTCTTGGCGTCAGGGTGGTCGCTGAAGCTTTCTTT
TRBJ2-3 | NA | NA | TRBV12-2 | CASRLGSVAGIPDTQYF | TGTGCAAGTCGCTTAGGTTCGGTAGCGGGGATCCCAGATACGCAGTATTTT
TRBJ1-1 | TRBD1 | NA | TRBV7-6 | CASSSRTGGSTEAFF | TGTGCCAGCAGCTCTCGGACAGGGGGGAGCACTGAAGCTTTCTTT
TRBJ2-7 | NA | few | TRBV5-1 | CASSSGTLTYEQYF | TGCGCCAGCAGCTCCGGGACACTAACCTACGAGCAGTACTTC
TRBJ2-5 | NA | NA | TRBV6-1 | CASTLPGDLNKTQYF | TGTGCCAGCACCCTTCCCGGGGACTTAAATAAGACCCAGTACTTC